These T cell receptor beta chains were read from a single sample in a study of blood T cell repertoires in COVID-19. Some clones are missing from TCRdb's copy, which holds only in-frame ones; the method was immunoSEQ multiplex PCR. The sample holds 150,000 to 200,000 clones, 70% to 90% seen once. Input material: peripheral blood. The receptors derive from a human donor in a cohort sampled during active COVID-19. Each CDR3 is given with its conserved first and last residue. The D gene is left open where the match is weak. Size values are once, few and many counts, or a class for expanded clones, and some rows have none.

V	D	size	J	DNA	CDR3
TRBV12-3/TRBV12-4	.	once	TRBJ2-4	TGTGCCAGCTCACAAAAAAACATTCAGTACTTC	CASSQKNIQYF
TRBV5-5	.	.	TRBJ2-2	TGTGCCAGCAGCCCTCGTCCCACCGGGGAGCTGTTTTTT	CASSPRPTGELFF
TRBV5-1	.	.	TRBJ2-7	TGCGCCAGCAGCCCGACTAGTTCCTACGAGCAGTACTTC	CASSPTSSYEQYF
TRBV7-2	TRBD2	.	TRBJ2-7	TGTGCCAGCAGCTTAAGTCGTAGCGGGAGGGCCGGGTACGAGCAGTACTTC	CASSLSRSGRAGYEQYF
TRBV3-1/TRBV3-2	TRBD2	.	TRBJ2-7	TGTGCCAGCAGCTCCGGGACTAGCGGGTATCACTCCTACGAGCAGTACTTC	CASSSGTSGYHSYEQYF
TRBV6-2/TRBV6-3	.	.	TRBJ2-7	TGTGCCAGCAGTTATAGGAGTAGGGGGAACTACGAGCAGTACTTC	CASSYRSRGNYEQYF
TRBV7-9	TRBD1	.	TRBJ2-1	TGTGCCAGCAGCGCTAAAGGATATATATCCGACAGGGGCAATGAGCAGTTCTTC	CASSAKGYISDRGNEQFF
TRBV6-5	.	.	TRBJ2-1	TGTGCCAGCAGTCAGGGTAGGAATGAGCAGTTCTTC	CASSQGRNEQFF
TRBV27	TRBD2	.	TRBJ2-7	TGTGCCAGCAGTTTATTCGGGCTAGCGGGAGGGAGCTCCTACGAGCAGTACTTC	CASSLFGLAGGSSYEQYF
TRBV5-1	.	.	TRBJ2-5	TGCGCCAGCAGCTTGGGGGCTAGCCCCTCCACAGAGACCCAGTACTTC	CASSLGASPSTETQYF
TRBV27	TRBD1	.	TRBJ2-7	TGTGCCAGCAGATCCCCCGGGACAGGGGGCTACGAGCAGTACTTC	CASRSPGTGGYEQYF
TRBV5-1	TRBD2	.	TRBJ2-7	TGCGCCAGCAGCTATAGCGGGGGAGGCACATACGAGCAGTACTTC	CASSYSGGGTYEQYF
TRBV19	TRBD2	.	TRBJ2-7	TGTGCCAGTAGTATAGGGACTAGCGGGACCGACGAGCAGTACTTC	CASSIGTSGTDEQYF
TRBV7-8	TRBD1	.	TRBJ1-6	TGTGCCAGCAGTCCGACAGGGGGTGGATATAATTCACCCCTCCACTTT	CASSPTGGGYNSPLHF
TRBV3-1/TRBV3-2	.	.	TRBJ1-5	TGTGCCAGCAGCCAGGGACACCGAAATCAGCCCCAGCATTTT	CASSQGHRNQPQHF
TRBV7-7	.	.	TRBJ2-2	TGTGCTAGCAGCTTAGACTTGAGCACCGGGGAGCTGTTTTTT	CASSLDLSTGELFF
TRBV7-2	.	.	TRBJ1-3	TGTGCCAGCGCCCCCGGGAGAGGTAATGGAAACACCATATATTTT	CASAPGRGNGNTIYF
TRBV27	TRBD1	.	TRBJ1-1	TGTGCCAGCAGTCCGGGGACAGGGTACACTGAAGCTTTCTTT	CASSPGTGYTEAFF
TRBV7-8	.	.	TRBJ1-2	TGTGCCAGCAGCCCCACCCACTCTAACTATGGCTACACCTTC	CASSPTHSNYGYTF
TRBV7-2	TRBD2	.	TRBJ2-1	TGTGCCAGCAGCTTAGCTAGCGGGGGTTCCTACAATGAGCAGTTCTTC	CASSLASGGSYNEQFF
TRBV7-9	TRBD1	.	TRBJ1-4	TGTGCCAGCATCAGGGACAGCCGTAATGAAAAACTGTTTTTT	CASIRDSRNEKLFF
TRBV2	.	.	TRBJ2-5	TGTGCCAGCTCGTTCGGGGTACAAGAGACCCAGTACTTC	CASSFGVQETQYF
TRBV5-1	TRBD1	.	TRBJ2-7	TGCGCCAGCAGCACGGGGACAGCCAATGAGCTCGAGCAGTACTTC	CASSTGTANELEQYF
TRBV5-1	TRBD1	.	TRBJ1-1	TGCGCCAGCAGCTTAGACAGGGGGAAAAACACTGAAGCTTTCTTT	CASSLDRGKNTEAFF